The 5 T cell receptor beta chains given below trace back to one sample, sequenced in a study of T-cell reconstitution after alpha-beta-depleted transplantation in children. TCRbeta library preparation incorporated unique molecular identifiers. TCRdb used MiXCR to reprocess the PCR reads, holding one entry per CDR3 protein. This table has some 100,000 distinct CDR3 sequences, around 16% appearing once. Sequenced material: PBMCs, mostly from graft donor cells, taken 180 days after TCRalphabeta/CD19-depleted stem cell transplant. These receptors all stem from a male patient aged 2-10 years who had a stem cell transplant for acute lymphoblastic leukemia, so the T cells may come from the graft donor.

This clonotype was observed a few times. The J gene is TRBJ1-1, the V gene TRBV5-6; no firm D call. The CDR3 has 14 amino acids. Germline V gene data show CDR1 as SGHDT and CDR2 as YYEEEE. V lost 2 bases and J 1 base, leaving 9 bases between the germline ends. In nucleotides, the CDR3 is TGTGCCAGCAGCTTCGGAAGACCGAACACTGAAGCTTTCTTT. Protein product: CASSFGRPNTEAFF. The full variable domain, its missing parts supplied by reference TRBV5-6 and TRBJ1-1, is DAGVTQSPTHLIKTRGQQVTLRCSPKSGHDTVSWYQQALGQGPQFIFQYYEEEERQRGNFPDRFSGHQFPNYSSELNVNALLLGDSALYLCASSFGRPNTEAFFGQGTRLTVV.

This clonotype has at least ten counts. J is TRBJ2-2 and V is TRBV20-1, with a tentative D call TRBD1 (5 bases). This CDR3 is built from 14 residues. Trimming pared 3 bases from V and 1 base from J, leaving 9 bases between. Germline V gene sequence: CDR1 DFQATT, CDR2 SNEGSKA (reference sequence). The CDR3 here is CSASPGKNTGELFF. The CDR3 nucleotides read TGCAGTGCTAGTCCAGGGAAGAACACCGGGGAGCTGTTTTTT.

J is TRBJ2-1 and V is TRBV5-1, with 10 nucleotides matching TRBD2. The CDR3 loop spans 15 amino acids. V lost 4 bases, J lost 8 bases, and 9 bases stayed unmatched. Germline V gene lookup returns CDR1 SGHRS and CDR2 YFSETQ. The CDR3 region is CASSARGTSVYEQFF. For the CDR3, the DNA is TGCGCCAGCAGCGCCCGCGGGACTAGCGTCTATGAGCAGTTCTTC.

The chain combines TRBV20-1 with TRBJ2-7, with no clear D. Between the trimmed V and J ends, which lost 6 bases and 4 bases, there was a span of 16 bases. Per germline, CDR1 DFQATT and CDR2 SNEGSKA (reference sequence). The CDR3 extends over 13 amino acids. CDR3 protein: CSAPLGSRYEQYF. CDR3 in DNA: TGCAGTGCCCCCCTCGGGTCCAGGTACGAGCAGTACTTC.

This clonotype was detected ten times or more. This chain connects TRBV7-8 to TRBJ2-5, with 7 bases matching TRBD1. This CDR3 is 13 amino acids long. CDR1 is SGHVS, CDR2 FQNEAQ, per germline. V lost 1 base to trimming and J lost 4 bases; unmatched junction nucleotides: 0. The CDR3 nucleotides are TGTGCCAGCAGCTTAGGACAGGGAGAGACCCAGTACTTC. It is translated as CASSLGQGETQYF.